What follows is one T cell receptor (beta chain) and its context. The V end was cut by 4 bases, the J end by 3 bases, with 13 bases between. CDR3 size: 15 residues. TCRdb processed the RT-PCR reads anew with MiXCR; each CDR3 protein has one entry. The sample has about 700,000 distinct CDR3 sequences, around 14% seen once. This chain joins TRBV12-3 or TRBV12-4 and TRBJ2-1, with a possible D match to TRBD2 (6 bases). Sequenced sample: memory CD4+ T cells from blood. This TCR was sampled from a female donor in good health, serving as a healthy control. The CDR3 DNA reads as TGTGCCAGCAGTTCTACGGTGCGGGGCTACAATGAGCAGTTCTTC. Translation gives CASSSTVRGYNEQFF.